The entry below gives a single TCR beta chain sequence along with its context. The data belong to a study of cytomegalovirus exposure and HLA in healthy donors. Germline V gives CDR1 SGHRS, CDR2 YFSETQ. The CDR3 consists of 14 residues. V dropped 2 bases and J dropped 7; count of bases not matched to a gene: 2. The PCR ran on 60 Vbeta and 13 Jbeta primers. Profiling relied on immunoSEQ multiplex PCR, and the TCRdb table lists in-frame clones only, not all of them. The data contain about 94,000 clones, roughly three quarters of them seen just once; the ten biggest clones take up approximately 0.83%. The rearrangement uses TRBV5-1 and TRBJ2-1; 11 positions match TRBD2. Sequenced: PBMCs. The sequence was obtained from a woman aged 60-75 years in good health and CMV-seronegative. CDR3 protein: CASSFGTSGNEQFF. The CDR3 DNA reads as TGCGCCAGCAGCTTCGGGACTAGCGGTAATGAGCAGTTCTTC.